The present TCR beta chain was sequenced within a study of blood T cell repertoires in COVID-19. About the study: Specimens from acute and convalescent COVID-19 originated in the United States, Italy and Spain. PBMCs, B-cell-depleted T cells, or T cells provided the cDNA or gDNA that made up the material.

Unmatched junction bases numbered 4, after V lost 8 bases and J lost 4 bases. The germline gives CDR1 SEHNR, CDR2 FQNEAQ (reference sequence). The CDR3 totals 13 residues. As processed by the authors: Estimation of nucleated cell counts was performed using reference gene primer amplification. Generated by immunoSEQ multiplex PCR, the TCRdb table keeps only in-frame clones and is missing some. For V, J and clone size, that table is used; D and trimming come from the DNA. This table holds over 60,000 clones, more than 75% found once. This TCR was recovered from a human donor in a cohort sampled during active COVID-19. This sequence joins TRBV7-9 and TRBJ1-4; TRBD1 aligns across 7 bases. Material: peripheral blood. The CDR3 nucleotides read TGTGCCAGCCAACAGGGGTTTAATGAAAAACTGTTTTTT. This sequence encodes CASQQGFNEKLFF.